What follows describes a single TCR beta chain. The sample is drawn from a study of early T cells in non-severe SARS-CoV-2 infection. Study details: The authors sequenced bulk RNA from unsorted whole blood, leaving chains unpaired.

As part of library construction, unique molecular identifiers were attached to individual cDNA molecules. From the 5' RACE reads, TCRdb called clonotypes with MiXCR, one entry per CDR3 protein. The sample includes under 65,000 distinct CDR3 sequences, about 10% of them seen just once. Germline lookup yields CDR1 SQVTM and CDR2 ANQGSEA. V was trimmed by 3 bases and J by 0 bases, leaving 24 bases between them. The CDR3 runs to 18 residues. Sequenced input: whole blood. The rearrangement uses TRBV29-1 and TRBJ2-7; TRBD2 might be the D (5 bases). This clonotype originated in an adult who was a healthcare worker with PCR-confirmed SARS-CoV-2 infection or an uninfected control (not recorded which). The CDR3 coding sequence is TGCAGCGTTGAGACGGGCAATCGGAGACTATTGAGCTCCTACGAGCAGTACTTC. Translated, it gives CSVETGNRRLLSSYEQYF.